The 3 T cell receptor beta chains below were found in one sample sequenced in a study of blood T cell repertoires in COVID-19. The data were produced by immunoSEQ multiplex PCR, yet TCRdb's version contains in-frame clones alone and is incomplete. The sample has about 60,000 clones; about nine tenths are singletons. The material sequenced was peripheral blood. The receptor source for this set is a human donor with acute or convalescent COVID-19. The donor label of this sample is uncertain.

The V call is TRBV28, the J call TRBJ2-5; D not certain. Germline V gives CDR1 MDHEN, CDR2 SYDVKM. The CDR3 covers 14 residues. Trimming removed 2 bases at V and 1 base at J, with 8 bases between. The CDR3 loop is CASSLIISQETQYF. The DNA for the CDR3 is TGTGCCAGCAGTTTAATAATATCCCAAGAGACCCAGTACTTC.

This chain joins TRBV28 and TRBJ1-5; perhaps TRBD1 as D (6 bases). This CDR3 is built from 13 residues. V lost 5 bases, J lost 5 bases, and 10 bases lay in between. Germline V gives CDR1 MDHEN, CDR2 SYDVKM. In nucleotides, the CDR3 is TGTGCCAGCAGTAACGGACAGTATCAGCCCCAGCATTTT. It specifies CASSNGQYQPQHF.

The rearrangement links TRBV27 to TRBJ1-5; 11 nucleotides match TRBD1. This CDR3 region has 18 residues. Germline assignment: CDR1 MNHEY and CDR2 SMNVEV (reference sequence). V shed 3 bases and J 2 bases; nucleotides not matched to a gene: 9. CDR3 sequence (DNA): TGTGCCAGCAGTTTTCGGACAGGGGGCCCCCACGGCAATCAGCCCCAGCATTTT. As protein: CASSFRTGGPHGNQPQHF.